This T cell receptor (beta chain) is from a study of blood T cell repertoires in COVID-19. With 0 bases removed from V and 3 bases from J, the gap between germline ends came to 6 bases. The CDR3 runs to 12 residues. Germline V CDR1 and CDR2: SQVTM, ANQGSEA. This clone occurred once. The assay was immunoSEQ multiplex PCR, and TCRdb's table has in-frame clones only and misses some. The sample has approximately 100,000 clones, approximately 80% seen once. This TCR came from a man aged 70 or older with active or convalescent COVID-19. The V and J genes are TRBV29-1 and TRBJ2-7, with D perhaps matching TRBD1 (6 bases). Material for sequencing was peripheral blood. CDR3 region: CSVEEGGYEQYF. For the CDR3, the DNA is TGCAGCGTTGAAGAAGGGGGCTACGAGCAGTACTTC.